The clone carrying this TCR beta chain was counted between two and nine times. Repertoires were generated with immunoSEQ multiplex PCR, while TCRdb's copy carries only in-frame clones and drops some. The sample includes tens of thousands of clones, about 90% of them seen just once. V lost 5 bases to trimming and J lost 10 bases, with 12 bases between them. The CDR3 is 13 residues long. Per the germline V gene, CDR1 is SEHNR and CDR2 is FQNEAQ (reference sequence). The data stem from a study of T cell changes during pregnancy in multiple sclerosis. Source: CD4+ T cells from peripheral blood mononuclear cells, taken in the second trimester of pregnancy. The V and J genes are TRBV7-9 and TRBJ1-6, with D possibly being TRBD1 (5 bases). This TCR came from a female donor in good health, enrolled as a control in a pregnancy study. The CDR3 is CASSRYTGSPLHF. The CDR3 DNA is TGTGCCAGCAGCCGCTACACAGGATCACCCCTCCACTTT.